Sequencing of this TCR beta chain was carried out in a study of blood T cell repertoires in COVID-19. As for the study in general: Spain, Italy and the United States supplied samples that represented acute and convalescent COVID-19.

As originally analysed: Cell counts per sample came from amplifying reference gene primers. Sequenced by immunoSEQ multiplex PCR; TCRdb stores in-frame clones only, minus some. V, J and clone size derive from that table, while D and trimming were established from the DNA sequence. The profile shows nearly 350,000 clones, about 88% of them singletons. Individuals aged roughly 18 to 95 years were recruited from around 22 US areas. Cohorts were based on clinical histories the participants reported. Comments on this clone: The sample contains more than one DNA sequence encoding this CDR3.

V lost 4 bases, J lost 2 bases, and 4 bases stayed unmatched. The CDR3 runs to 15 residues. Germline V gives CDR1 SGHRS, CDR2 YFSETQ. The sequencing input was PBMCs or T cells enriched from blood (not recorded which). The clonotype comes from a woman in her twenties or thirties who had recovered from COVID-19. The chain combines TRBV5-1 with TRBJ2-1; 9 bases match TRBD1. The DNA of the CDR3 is TGCGCCAGCAGCCCGGGACAGGGCCCCTACAATGAGCAGTTCTTC. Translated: CASSPGQGPYNEQFF.